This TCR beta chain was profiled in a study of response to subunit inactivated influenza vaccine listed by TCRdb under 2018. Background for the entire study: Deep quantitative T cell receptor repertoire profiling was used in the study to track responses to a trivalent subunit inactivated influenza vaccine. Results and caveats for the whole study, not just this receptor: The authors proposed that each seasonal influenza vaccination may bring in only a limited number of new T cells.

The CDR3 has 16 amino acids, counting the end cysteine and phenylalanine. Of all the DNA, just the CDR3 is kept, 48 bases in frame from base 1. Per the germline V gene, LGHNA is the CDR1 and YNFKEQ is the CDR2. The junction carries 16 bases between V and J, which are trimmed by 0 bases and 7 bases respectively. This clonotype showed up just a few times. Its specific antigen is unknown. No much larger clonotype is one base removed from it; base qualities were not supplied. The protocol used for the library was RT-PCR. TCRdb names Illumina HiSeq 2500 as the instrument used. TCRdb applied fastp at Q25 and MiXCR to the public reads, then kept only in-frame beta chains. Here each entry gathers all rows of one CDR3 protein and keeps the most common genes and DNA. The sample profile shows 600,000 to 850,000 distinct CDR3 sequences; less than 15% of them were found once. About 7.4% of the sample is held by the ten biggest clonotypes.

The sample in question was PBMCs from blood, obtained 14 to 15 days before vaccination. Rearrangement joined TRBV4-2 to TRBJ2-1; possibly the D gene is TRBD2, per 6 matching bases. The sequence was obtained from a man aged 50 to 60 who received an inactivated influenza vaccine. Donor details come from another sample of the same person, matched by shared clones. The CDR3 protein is CASSQELSGHMNEQFF. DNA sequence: TGTGCCAGCAGCCAAGAATTAAGCGGGCACATGAATGAGCAGTTCTTC.